This TCR beta chain was observed in a study of blood T cells in healthy people across ages. The use of a sample-barcoded 5' primer and a J-beta primer mix characterized a second PCR of roughly 7 to 11 cycles. TCRdb ran MiXCR on the 5' RACE reads and lists one entry per CDR3 protein. This sample has 870,000 or so distinct CDR3 sequences, with under 30% found just once. J lost 8 bases, V lost 3 bases, and 16 bases had no gene match. The germline V gene encodes CDR1 DFQATT and CDR2 SNEGSKA (reference sequence). The CDR3 totals 17 residues. Sequencing input: blood. The source of this sequence is a woman older than 75 in good health. The V call is TRBV20-1, the J call TRBJ2-2; 9 bases are shared with TRBD2. As DNA, the CDR3 is TGCAGTGCTAGTTCCCCGGGGCGGGGGGGCCTGTTAGGGGAGCTGTTTTTT. This codes for CSASSPGRGGLLGELFF.